A single TCR beta chain is shown here with its context. Measured with immunoSEQ multiplex PCR; TCRdb has only the in-frame clones, and not every one. The top ten hold around 6.5% of the sample, which has around 250,000 clones, 70% to 90% seen once. The entry originates in a study of blood T cell repertoires in COVID-19. Overall study context: COVID-19 samples from acute and convalescent phases originated in the United States, Italy and Spain.

The germline gives CDR1 MDHEN, CDR2 SYDVKM. V was cut by 8 bases and J by 4 bases, with 14 bases left in between. This CDR3 comprises 13 residues. This sequence joins TRBV28 and TRBJ1-2, with a weak D call TRBD1 (6 bases). This TCR was sampled from a man between 60 and 75 years old with acute or convalescent COVID-19. Sequenced material: peripheral blood. In DNA form, the CDR3 reads TGTGCCAGCTTTACCGACAGGATCTATGGCTACACCTTC. It codes for CASFTDRIYGYTF.